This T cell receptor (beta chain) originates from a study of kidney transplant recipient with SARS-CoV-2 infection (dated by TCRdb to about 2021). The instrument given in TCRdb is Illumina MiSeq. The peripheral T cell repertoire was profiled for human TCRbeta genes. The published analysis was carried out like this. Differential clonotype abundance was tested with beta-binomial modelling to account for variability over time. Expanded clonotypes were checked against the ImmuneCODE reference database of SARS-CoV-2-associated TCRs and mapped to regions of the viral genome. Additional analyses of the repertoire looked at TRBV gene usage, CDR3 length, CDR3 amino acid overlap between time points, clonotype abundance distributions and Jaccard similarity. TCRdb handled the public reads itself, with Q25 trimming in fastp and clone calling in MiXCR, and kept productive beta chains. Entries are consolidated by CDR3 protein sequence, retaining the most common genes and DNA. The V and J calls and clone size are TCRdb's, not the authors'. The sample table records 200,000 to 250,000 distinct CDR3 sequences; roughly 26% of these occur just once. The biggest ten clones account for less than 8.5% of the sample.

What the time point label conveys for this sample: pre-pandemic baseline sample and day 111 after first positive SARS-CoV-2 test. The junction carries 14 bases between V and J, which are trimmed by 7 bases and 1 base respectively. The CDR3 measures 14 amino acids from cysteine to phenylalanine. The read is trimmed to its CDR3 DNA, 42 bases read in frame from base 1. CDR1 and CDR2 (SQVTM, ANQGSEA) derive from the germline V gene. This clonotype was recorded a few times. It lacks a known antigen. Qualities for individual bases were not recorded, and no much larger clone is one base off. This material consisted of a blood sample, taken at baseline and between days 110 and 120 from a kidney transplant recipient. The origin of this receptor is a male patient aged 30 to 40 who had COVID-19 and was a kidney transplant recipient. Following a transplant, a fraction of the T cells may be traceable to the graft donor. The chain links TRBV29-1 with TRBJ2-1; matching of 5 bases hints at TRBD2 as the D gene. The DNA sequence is TGCAGCGGAGGAGGCCTAGGATCCTACAATGAGCAGTTCTTC. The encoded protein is CSGGGLGSYNEQFF.